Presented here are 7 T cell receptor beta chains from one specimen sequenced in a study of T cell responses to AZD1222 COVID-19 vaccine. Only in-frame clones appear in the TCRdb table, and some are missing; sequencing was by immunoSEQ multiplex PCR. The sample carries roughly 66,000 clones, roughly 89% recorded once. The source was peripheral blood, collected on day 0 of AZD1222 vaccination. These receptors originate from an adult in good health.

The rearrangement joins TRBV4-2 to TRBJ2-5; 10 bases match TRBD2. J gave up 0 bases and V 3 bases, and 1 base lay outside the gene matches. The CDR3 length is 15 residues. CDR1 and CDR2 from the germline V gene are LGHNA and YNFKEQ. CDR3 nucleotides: TGTGCCAGCAGCCATAGCGGGGGGAACCAAGAGACCCAGTACTTC. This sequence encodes CASSHSGGNQETQYF.

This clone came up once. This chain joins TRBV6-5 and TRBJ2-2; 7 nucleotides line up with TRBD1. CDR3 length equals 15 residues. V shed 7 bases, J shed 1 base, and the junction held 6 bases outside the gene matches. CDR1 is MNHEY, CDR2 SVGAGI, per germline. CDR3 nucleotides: TGTGCCAGCACCCGGGACAGTGTGAACACCGGGGAGCTGTTTTTT. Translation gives CASTRDSVNTGELFF.

CDR3 sequence reads: CASSPGLGGGQDTQYF. In DNA form, the CDR3 reads TGCGCCAGCAGCCCTGGCTTGGGGGGGGGCCAAGATACGCAGTATTTT. V gene TRBV5-1 combines with J gene TRBJ2-3; D is perhaps TRBD2 (7 bases). Per the germline V gene, CDR1 is SGHRS and CDR2 is YFSETQ. V shed 4 bases and J shed 5 bases, with 20 bases lying between them. There are 16 residues in the CDR3. The full variable domain, rest sourced from reference TRBV5-1 and TRBJ2-3, is KAGVTQTPRYLIKTRGQQVTLSCSPISGHRSVSWYQQTPGQGLQFLFEYFSETQRNKGNFPGRFSGRQFSNSRSEMNVSTLELGDSALYLCASSPGLGGGQDTQYFGPGTRLTVL.

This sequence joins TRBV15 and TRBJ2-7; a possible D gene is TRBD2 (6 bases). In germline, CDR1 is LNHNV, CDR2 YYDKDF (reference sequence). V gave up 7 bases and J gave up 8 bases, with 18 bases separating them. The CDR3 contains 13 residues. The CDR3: CATTAGGGDKQYF. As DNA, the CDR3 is TGTGCCACCACCGCCGGAGGAGGGGATAAGCAGTACTTC.

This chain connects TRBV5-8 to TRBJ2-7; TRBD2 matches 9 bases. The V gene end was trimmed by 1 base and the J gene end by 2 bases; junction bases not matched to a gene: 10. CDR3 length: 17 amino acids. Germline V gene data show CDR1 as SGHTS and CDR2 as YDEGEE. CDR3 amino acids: CASSLRWGSGGAYEQYF. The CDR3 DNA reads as TGTGCCAGCAGCTTGCGATGGGGTAGCGGGGGTGCCTACGAGCAGTACTTC.

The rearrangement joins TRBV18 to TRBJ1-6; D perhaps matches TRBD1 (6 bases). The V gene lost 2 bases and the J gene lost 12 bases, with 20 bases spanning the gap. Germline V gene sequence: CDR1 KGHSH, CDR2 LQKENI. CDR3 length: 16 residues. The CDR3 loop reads CASSPRAPGDGGPLHF. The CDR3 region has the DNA TGTGCCAGCTCACCAAGGGCGCCAGGGGACGGGGGACCCCTCCACTTT.

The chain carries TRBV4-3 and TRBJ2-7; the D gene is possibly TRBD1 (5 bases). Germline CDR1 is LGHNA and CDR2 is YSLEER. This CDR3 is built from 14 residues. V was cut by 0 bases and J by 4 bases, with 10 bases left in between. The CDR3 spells CASSQDSAGYEQYF. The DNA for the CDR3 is TGCGCCAGCAGCCAAGATTCCGCAGGGTACGAGCAGTACTTC.